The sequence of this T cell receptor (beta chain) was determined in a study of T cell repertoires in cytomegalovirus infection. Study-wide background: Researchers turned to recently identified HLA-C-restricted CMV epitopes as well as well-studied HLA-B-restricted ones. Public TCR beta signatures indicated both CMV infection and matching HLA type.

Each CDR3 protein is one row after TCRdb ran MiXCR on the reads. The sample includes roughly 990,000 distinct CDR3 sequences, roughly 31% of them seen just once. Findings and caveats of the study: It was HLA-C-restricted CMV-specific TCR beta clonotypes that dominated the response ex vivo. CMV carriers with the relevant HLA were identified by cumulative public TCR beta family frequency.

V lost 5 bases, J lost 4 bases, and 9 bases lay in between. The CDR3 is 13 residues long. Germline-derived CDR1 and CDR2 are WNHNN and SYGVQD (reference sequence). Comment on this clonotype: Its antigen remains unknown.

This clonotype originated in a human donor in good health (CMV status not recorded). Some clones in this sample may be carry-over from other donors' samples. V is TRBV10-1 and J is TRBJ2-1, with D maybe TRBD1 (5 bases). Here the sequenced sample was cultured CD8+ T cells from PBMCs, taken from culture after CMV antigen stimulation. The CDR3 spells CASSRGPYNEQFF. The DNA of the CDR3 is TGCGCCAGCAGTAGGGGCCCGTACAATGAGCAGTTCTTC.